The text below deals with one T cell receptor beta chain. One Seattle source followed patients from active infection through their disease course. This sample is part of a study of blood T cell repertoires in COVID-19. Study details: Both acute and convalescent COVID-19 samples were obtained from the United States, Italy and Spain. Sample material is recorded as cDNA or gDNA derived from T cells, B-cell-depleted T cells, or PBMCs.

TCRdb's table, derived via immunoSEQ multiplex PCR, lists solely in-frame clones and lacks some. The sample lists some 200,000 clones; about 90% were seen once. This CDR3 is built from 14 residues. CDR1 and CDR2 from the germline V gene are SGHDT and YYEEEE. The V and J ends lost 3 bases and 2 bases, in that order; junction bases with no gene match: 3. The TCR comes from a woman aged 55-70 years with COVID-19, enrolled during active disease. The specimen was peripheral blood. J is TRBJ2-3 and V is TRBV5-6, with TRBD2 matching over 7 bases. The CDR3 DNA reads TGTGCCAGCAGCTGGGACTACGACACAGATACGCAGTATTTT. It codes for CASSWDYDTDTQYF.